This section outlines one T cell receptor (beta chain) sequence together with its context. This entry belongs to a study of blood T cell repertoires in COVID-19. Study details: Sites across the United States, Italy and Spain contributed samples from acute and convalescent COVID-19. Nucleic acid was either cDNA or gDNA, and it came from T cells, B-cell-depleted T cells, or PBMCs.

Germline loops: CDR1 SGHTA, CDR2 FQGNSA. The CDR3 loop spans 16 amino acids. Trimming at V came to 0 bases and at J to 7 bases, leaving 7 bases not matched to a gene. The authors' processing: Amplification with reference gene primers provided the estimates of nucleated cell counts. The method was immunoSEQ multiplex PCR; TCRdb's version includes in-frame clones alone and lacks a portion of them. V and J calls and clone size are given by that table; D and trimming were obtained from the DNA. The sample yields about 83,000 clones, around 90% seen once. The sample was peripheral blood. The chain couples TRBV7-2 to TRBJ2-7; 12 bases fit TRBD1. This clonotype was sampled from a woman aged 80 or over with active or convalescent COVID-19. CDR3 bases: TGTGCCAGCAGCTTAGCGGGACAGGGGGCGCGGTTAGAGCAGTACTTC. It specifies CASSLAGQGARLEQYF.